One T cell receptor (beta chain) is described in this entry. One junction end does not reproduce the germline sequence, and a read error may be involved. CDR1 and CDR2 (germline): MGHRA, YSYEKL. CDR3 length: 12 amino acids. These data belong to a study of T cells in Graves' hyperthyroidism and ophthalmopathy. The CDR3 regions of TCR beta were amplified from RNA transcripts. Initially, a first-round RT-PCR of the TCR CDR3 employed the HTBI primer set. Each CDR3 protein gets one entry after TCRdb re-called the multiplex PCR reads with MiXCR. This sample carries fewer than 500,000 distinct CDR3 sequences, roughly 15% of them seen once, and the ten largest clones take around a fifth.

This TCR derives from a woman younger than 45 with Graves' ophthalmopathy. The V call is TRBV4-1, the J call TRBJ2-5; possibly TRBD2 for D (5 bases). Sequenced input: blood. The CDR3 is CASSQEGGKANF. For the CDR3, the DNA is TGCGCCAGCAGCCAAGAAGGAGGCAAAGCGAACTTC.